The clone carrying this TCR beta chain appeared many times. Antigen: not known. MiXCR was run by TCRdb on the 5' RACE reads, yielding one entry per CDR3 protein. The data contain about 470,000 distinct CDR3 sequences, around 24% of them singletons. These data come from a study of identical twins. Whole-study results and caveats: Out-of-frame alpha sequences that twins shared showed excess low generation probability.

This CDR3 contains 12 residues. Germline V lookup: CDR1 SQVTM, CDR2 ANQGSEA. Trimming stripped 4 bases from V and 2 bases from J, with 5 bases between. These data are also associated with another study on T cells expressing NK-cell markers. That source adds: Seven of the eight sequenced donors were HCMV-seropositive; one was seronegative. With an anti-gamma-delta TCR antibody, sorting in several experiments was kept to alpha-beta TCR T cells. HCMV specificity of the expanded NKG2C+ T cell clones stayed unclear.

The sequence was obtained from a woman aged 18-29 years in good health. Material: CD4+ T cells sorted from blood. J is TRBJ2-2 and V is TRBV29-1; D gene ambiguous. CDR3 loop: CSVGRNTGELFF. CDR3 in DNA: TGCAGCGTTGGGAGAAACACCGGGGAGCTGTTTTTT.